Below are 22 T cell receptor beta chains sequenced from a single sample in a study of CD8 T cells in Susac syndrome. Random hexamers primed reverse transcription of about 0.45 to 1 ug RNA. TCRdb re-called the immunoSEQ multiplex PCR reads with MiXCR, one entry per CDR3 protein. The sample contains 200,000 to 250,000 distinct CDR3 sequences, roughly 93% of which appear only once. Sequenced sample: CD4+ T cells from PBMCs. Receptor source: a human donor with multiple sclerosis.

V and J are TRBV30 and TRBJ2-2, with 7 bases fitting TRBD1. The germline CDR1 and CDR2 sequences are GTSNPN and SVGIG (reference sequence). Trimming took 3 bases from V and 6 from J; bases not matched to a gene: 4. CDR3 length equals 13 residues. Here the CDR3 DNA reads TGTGCCTGGAGGAACAGGGGAGCCGGGGAGCTGTTTTTT. Its protein is CAWRNRGAGELFF.

The genes are TRBV19 and TRBJ1-2, with a weak D call TRBD1 (5 bases). The CDR3 spans 14 residues. Germline V gene lookup returns CDR1 LNHDA and CDR2 SQIVND (reference sequence). The V end lost 7 bases, the J end lost 6 bases, and 18 bases lay between the germline ends. In nucleotides, the CDR3 is TGTGCCAGTATGGCCTGGGGGACGTCGGATGGCTACACCTTC. Amino acids: CASMAWGTSDGYTF.

The chain joins TRBV20-1 to TRBJ2-3; D remains ambiguous. V lost 4 bases, J lost 0 bases, and 11 bases lay in between. CDR3 length equals 14 residues. CDR1 is DFQATT and CDR2 is SNEGSKA in the germline V gene (reference sequence). Here the CDR3 reads CSATLQASTDTQYF. CDR3 coding DNA: TGCAGTGCTACCCTCCAAGCTAGCACAGATACGCAGTATTTT.

V gene TRBV14 combines with J gene TRBJ2-2; TRBD1 matches 9 bases. V trimming: 4 bases; J trimming: 1 base; junction bases outside the gene matches: 7. The length of the CDR3 is 17 residues. Looked up from germline, CDR1 is SGHDN and CDR2 is FVKESK. The CDR3 DNA reads as TGTGCCAGCAGCCGGAACAGGGGGCAATTGAACACCGGGGAGCTGTTTTTT. Amino acids: CASSRNRGQLNTGELFF.

This chain connects TRBV4-1 to TRBJ2-5; 9 nucleotides agree with TRBD1. The CDR3 runs to 16 residues. The ends lost 7 bases at V and 5 bases at J; junction bases unmatched: 14. Germline V gene sequence: CDR1 MGHRA, CDR2 YSYEKL. The CDR3 nucleotides are TGCGCCAGCACCCCCCTCCTGGGACAGGGTGATGAGACCCAGTACTTC. It yields the protein CASTPLLGQGDETQYF.

The chain couples TRBV5-1 to TRBJ1-1; no clear D. Germline loops: CDR1 SGHRS, CDR2 YFSETQ. Trimming removed 6 bases at V and 1 base at J, with 13 bases between. This CDR3 comprises 14 residues. This CDR3 reads CASIKSPGNTEAFF. The CDR3 coding sequence is TGCGCCAGCATCAAATCCCCGGGGAACACTGAAGCTTTCTTT.

This chain links TRBV12-3 or TRBV12-4 with TRBJ1-5; 10 bases are shared with TRBD1. CDR3 length: 16 amino acids. J lost 7 bases, V lost 6 bases, and 12 bases had no gene match. The CDR3 here is CASSIRGQGKGQPQHF. The CDR3 DNA reads TGTGCCAGCAGCATCCGGGGACAGGGGAAGGGGCAGCCCCAGCATTTT.

This clonotype has only a few counts. CDR3 sequence: CASSSGTASTDTQYF. Here the CDR3 DNA reads TGTGCCAGCAGCTCCGGGACTGCTAGCACAGATACGCAGTATTTT. The gene calls are TRBV5-4 and TRBJ2-3; D possibly corresponds to TRBD2 (6 bases). Trimming took 3 bases from V and 0 from J, leaving 11 bases between them. The CDR3 contains 15 residues. Germline CDR1 SGHNT, CDR2 YYREEE (reference sequence).

This clonotype has only a few counts. The genes are TRBV7-9 and TRBJ2-4, with a tentative D call TRBD2 (5 bases). V lost 1 base to trimming and J lost 8 bases, with 9 bases between them. CDR1 is SEHNR, CDR2 FQNEAQ, per germline (reference sequence). The CDR3 sequence is 13 residues long. This CDR3 is CASSLVPGDIQYF. CDR3 DNA: TGTGCCAGCAGCTTAGTCCCCGGGGACATTCAGTACTTC. The full variable domain, in which reference TRBV7-9 and TRBJ2-4 provide the parts outside the CDR3, is DTGVSQNPRHKITKRGQNVTFRCDPISEHNRLYWYRQTLGQGPEFLTYFQNEAQLEKSRLLSDRFSAERPKGSFSTLEIQRTEQGDSAMYLCASSLVPGDIQYFGAGTRLSVL.

The rearrangement uses TRBV14 and TRBJ2-5, with a weak D call TRBD1 (6 bases). Germline V lookup: CDR1 SGHDN, CDR2 FVKESK. Trimming removed 4 bases at V and 7 bases at J, with 13 bases between. The CDR3 is 13 residues long. The DNA for the CDR3 is TGTGCCAGCAGCCCGACAGGCTCACGGACCCAGTACTTC. Residues: CASSPTGSRTQYF. Full variable domain (outside the CDR3, taken from reference TRBV14 and TRBJ2-5): EAGVTQFPSHSVIEKGQTVTLRCDPISGHDNLYWYRRVMGKEIKFLLHFVKESKQDESGMPNNRFLAERTGGTYSTLKVQPAELEDSGVYFCASSPTGSRTQYFGPGTRLLVL.

The rearrangement links TRBV20-1 to TRBJ2-7, with 10 nucleotides matching TRBD1. V lost 3 bases to trimming and J lost 5 bases; unmatched junction nucleotides: 7. The CDR3 covers 14 residues. CDR1 is DFQATT, CDR2 SNEGSKA, per germline (reference sequence). The CDR3 bases are TGCAGTGCTAGCACCGGGACAGGGGTCCACGAGCAGTACTTC. It yields the protein CSASTGTGVHEQYF.

The genes are TRBV7-9 and TRBJ1-4; 7 bases match TRBD1. The CDR3 has 14 amino acids. V lost 5 bases to trimming and J lost 2 bases; unmatched junction nucleotides: 2. Germline CDR1 is SEHNR and CDR2 is FQNEAQ (reference sequence). CDR3 coding DNA: TGTGCCAGCAGCGCGGGACAGACTAATGAAAAACTGTTTTTT. Its protein is CASSAGQTNEKLFF.

V is TRBV9 and J is TRBJ1-5; TRBD1 aligns across 8 bases. The length of the CDR3 is 18 residues. CDR1 SGDLS and CDR2 YYNGEE come from the germline V gene. V shed 3 bases, J shed 2 bases, and the junction held 13 bases outside the gene matches. Here the CDR3 reads CASSAGTGPDWGNQPQHF. CDR3 coding DNA: TGTGCCAGCAGCGCCGGGACAGGCCCGGACTGGGGCAATCAGCCCCAGCATTTT.

The chain employs TRBV30 and TRBJ2-4, with D maybe TRBD2 (5 bases). Trimming pared 2 bases from V and 5 bases from J, leaving 10 bases between. The CDR3 is 13 amino acids. CDR1 and CDR2 (germline): GTSNPN, SVGIG (reference sequence). CDR3 sequence: CAWSLGSENIQYF. For the CDR3, the DNA is TGTGCCTGGAGTTTGGGGAGCGAAAACATTCAGTACTTC.

The V gene is TRBV20-1, the J gene TRBJ2-5; TRBD2 matches at 16 bases. V dropped 3 bases and J dropped 5; count of bases not matched to a gene: 6. Germline V gene sequence: CDR1 DFQATT, CDR2 SNEGSKA (reference sequence). The CDR3 loop spans 16 amino acids. CDR3 nucleotide sequence: TGCAGTGCTAGTGGGACTAGCGGGAGGGAGGGGGAGACCCAGTACTTC. Its protein is CSASGTSGREGETQYF.

This chain connects TRBV6-1 to TRBJ2-2; 13 bases line up with TRBD2. In germline, CDR1 is MNHNS, CDR2 SASEGT. The CDR3 extends over 17 amino acids. With 7 bases clipped from V and 3 bases from J, the junction kept 8 bases outside the gene matches. The CDR3 DNA is TGTGCCAGCACCGAGACTAGCGGGGGGCCATACACCGGGGAGCTGTTTTTT. Protein product: CASTETSGGPYTGELFF.

The CDR3 sequence: CSAPGLAGAGEQFF. The CDR3 coding sequence is TGCAGTGCCCCGGGACTAGCGGGAGCGGGTGAGCAGTTCTTC. V gene TRBV20-1 combines with J gene TRBJ2-1; TRBD2 aligns across 14 bases. The CDR3 length is 14 residues. Trimming cost V 6 bases and J 9 bases; bases outside gene matches: 7. Germline-derived CDR1 and CDR2 are DFQATT and SNEGSKA (reference sequence).

The J gene is TRBJ1-4, the V gene TRBV29-1; 7 nucleotides agree with TRBD1. The CDR3 runs 13 residues. Germline CDR1 SQVTM, CDR2 ANQGSEA. V lost 7 bases, J lost 3 bases, and 5 bases stayed unmatched. CDR3 residues: CSASGTANEKLFF. The CDR3 coding sequence is TGCAGCGCCTCCGGGACAGCTAATGAAAAACTGTTTTTT.

The rearrangement links TRBV12-3 or TRBV12-4 to TRBJ2-5; D may match TRBD1 or TRBD2 (7 bases each). The CDR3 consists of 15 residues. V lost 3 bases, J lost 5 bases, and 16 bases lay in between. Here the CDR3 DNA reads TGTGCCAGCAGTTTCGGCAGGGGGGGCCGGGAGACCCAGTACTTC. Amino acids: CASSFGRGGRETQYF.

This clonotype was seen a single time. CDR3 loop: CASSLKGATASGNTIYF. Written as DNA, the CDR3 is TGTGCCAGCAGCTTGAAAGGCGCGACAGCCTCTGGAAACACCATATATTTT. This chain joins TRBV5-6 and TRBJ1-3; a possible D gene is TRBD1 (5 bases). This CDR3 has 17 residues. Trimming removed 1 base at V and 0 bases at J, with 14 bases between. CDR1 and CDR2 (germline): SGHDT, YYEEEE.

CDR3 DNA sequence: TGTGCCAGCAGTACCTCGAGACAGGGGACAGATACGCAGTATTTT. Protein sequence: CASSTSRQGTDTQYF. This chain links TRBV25-1 with TRBJ2-3; 8 positions agree with TRBD1. Germline V CDR1 and CDR2: MGHDK, SYGVNS. CDR3 size: 15 residues. J lost 3 bases, V lost 5 bases, and 7 bases had no gene match.

The sample holds one count of this clonotype. The chain recombines TRBV5-1 with TRBJ1-6; D unresolved. The CDR3 extends over 12 amino acids. The germline V gene has CDR1 SGHRS and CDR2 YFSETQ. V was pared by 4 bases and J by 8 bases, with 7 bases between. The CDR3, as DNA: TGCGCCAGCAGCGTGAACGATTCACCCCTCCACTTT. Amino acids: CASSVNDSPLHF.